This T cell receptor (beta chain) emerged from a study of T cell responses to AZD1222 COVID-19 vaccine. Findings and limits, study-wide: At 160-218 and 743-854, vaccine-associated CD4 TCRs were dominant, and they spanned spike. It should be noted that donors were predominantly white British and more often female, and clonal diversity was possibly underestimated.

The CDR3 loop spans 12 amino acids. The V gene lost 6 bases and the J gene lost 5 bases, with 11 bases spanning the gap. CDR1 and CDR2 from the germline V gene are MNHEY and SVGAGI. With respect to this clone: The antigen is undetermined.

The data were produced by immunoSEQ multiplex PCR, yet TCRdb's version contains in-frame clones alone and is incomplete. Among 150,000 to 200,000 clones listed, 85% to 95% were seen once. The clonotype originates from an adult who received the MenACWY meningococcal vaccine as a control. The chain combines TRBV6-5 with TRBJ2-7; TRBD1 is a possible D gene (6 bases). Material: peripheral blood, obtained 28 days after the second dose of the MenACWY control vaccine. CDR3 amino acids: CASRRQVHEQYF. The CDR3 region has the DNA TGTGCCAGCAGAAGACAGGTCCACGAGCAGTACTTC.